The TCR beta chain under discussion was sequenced for a study of tumor and adjacent non-tumor tissue in lung cancer. General study points: Shorter survival was associated with higher TCR diversity in tumors. Significantly higher TCR diversity was found in tumor than normal lung. Top 100 clones took a larger repertoire share in normal lung.

Looked up from germline, CDR1 is KGHSH and CDR2 is LQKENI. There are 14 residues in the CDR3. The library came from three nested PCR rounds adapted from ARM-PCR protocols. TCRdb itself ran the multiplex PCR reads through MiXCR, one entry per CDR3 protein. The profile shows 65,000 to 90,000 distinct CDR3 sequences, 75% to 90% of them singletons. This clonotype was recorded a few times. Antigen specificity is unknown. Mismatch with germline at one junction end may stem from a read error. This sample's RNA came from whole unsorted tissue. Between August and November 2014, newly diagnosed, chemotherapy-naive lung cancer patients underwent thoracic surgery in China.

Sequencing input: lung tumor tissue. The sequence came from a woman aged 45 to 65 with non-small cell lung cancer. The chain has TRBV18 and TRBJ2-7, with unresolved D. In DNA form, the CDR3 reads TGTGCCAGCTCACCAAGCTCCGACGGCTACGGGCAGTACTTC. It specifies CASSPSSDGYGQYF.